A single sample is the source of the 27 T cell receptor beta chains below, sequenced in a study of graft-versus-host responses after intestinal transplantation (dated by TCRdb to the early 2020s). Reading the label with the study, this specimen's time point is: cells obtained before transplantation from donor or recipient. Libraries came from the immunoSEQ multiplex PCR assay. Not all clones reach the TCRdb copy of this immuneACCESS table, which keeps in-frame sequences only. Checked studies attribute under half of the gap to unresolved V genes and leave the rest unexplained. The sample records some 10,000 clones, roughly 30% of which are singletons. Jointly, the top ten make up under 2% of the sample. The starting material was alloreactive CD4+ T cells from a mixed lymphocyte reaction culture, obtained before transplantation. The cell subset or site label here, explained by the study, means: CFSE-low proliferating T cells sorted from roughly six-day pre-transplant mixed lymphocyte reaction (GvH or HvG direction). Receptors originate from a human patient who was an organ donor for intestinal transplantation.

This clone was seen a few times. The chain employs TRBV4-3 and TRBJ2-5, with D tentatively TRBD2 (6 bases). This CDR3 is 16 amino acids long. V was pared by 4 bases and J by 5 bases, with 20 bases between. In germline, CDR1 is LGHNA, CDR2 YSLEER. The CDR3 here is CASSLGTLGGWETQYF. The CDR3 region has the DNA TGCGCCAGCAGCCTAGGCACCTTGGGGGGTTGGGAGACCCAGTACTTC.

The rearrangement joins TRBV7-2 to TRBJ2-7, with 7 bases matching TRBD1. Germline values: CDR1 SGHTA, CDR2 FQGNSA. The CDR3 spans 14 residues. The ends lost 5 bases at V and 2 bases at J; junction bases unmatched: 6. Written as DNA, the CDR3 is TGTGCCAGCAGCCGCCGGGACAGCACCTACGAGCAGTACTTC. This codes for CASSRRDSTYEQYF.

By share, this clone ranks as medium-sized (0.01 to 0.1%). J is TRBJ1-2 and V is TRBV7-2, with no clear D. CDR3 length: 16 amino acids. Trimming left V 2 bases short and J 4 bases short, with 17 bases between. Germline V gene lookup returns CDR1 SGHTA and CDR2 FQGNSA. CDR3 nucleotide sequence: TGTGCCAGCAGCTTAACGGAGGTAGTCAGCAGCTATGGCTACACCTTC. Amino acid sequence: CASSLTEVVSSYGYTF.

This clone has more than one count but fewer than ten. V and J are TRBV9 and TRBJ1-3; D call uncertain. V shed 0 bases and J shed 0 bases, with 7 bases lying between them. From germline, CDR1 is SGDLS and CDR2 YYNGEE. CDR3 size: 15 residues. CDR3 residues: CASSVGATSGNTIYF. As DNA, the CDR3 is TGTGCCAGCAGCGTAGGAGCCACCTCTGGAAACACCATATATTTT.

By proportion, this clone is medium-sized. The chain employs TRBV4-1 and TRBJ2-7; D might be TRBD1 (5 bases). Germline-derived CDR1 and CDR2 are MGHRA and YSYEKL. V was pared by 0 bases and J by 3 bases, with 15 bases between. The length of the CDR3 is 16 residues. The CDR3 bases are TGCGCCAGCAGCCAAGATCGGACACTACAAAACTACGAGCAGTACTTC. The encoded protein is CASSQDRTLQNYEQYF.

This clone has only a few counts. The chain recombines TRBV5-4 with TRBJ2-7, with 7 bases matching TRBD1. The germline CDR1 and CDR2 sequences are SGHNT and YYREEE (reference sequence). V shed 3 bases and J 2 bases; nucleotides not matched to a gene: 5. This CDR3 has 14 amino acids. The CDR3 nucleotides are TGTGCCAGCAGCTCGACCGGGACAGCCTACGAGCAGTACTTC. This encodes CASSSTGTAYEQYF.

V and J are TRBV7-6 and TRBJ2-1; D is undetermined. Germline V gene data show CDR1 as SGHVS and CDR2 as FNYEAQ. V lost 3 bases, J lost 0 bases, and 6 bases lay in between. The CDR3 runs to 14 residues. The CDR3 protein is CASSFLSSYNEQFF. Here the CDR3 DNA reads TGTGCCAGCAGCTTCCTAAGCTCCTACAATGAGCAGTTCTTC.

There are a few counts of this clone. The V call is TRBV4-2, the J call TRBJ2-7; 8 bases are a match to TRBD2. The germline CDR1 and CDR2 sequences are LGHNA and YNFKEQ. Trimming cost V 4 bases and J 0 bases; bases outside gene matches: 5. The CDR3 has 15 amino acids. The CDR3 loop reads CASSPRLASSYEQYF. CDR3 in DNA: TGTGCCAGCAGCCCCCGACTAGCGAGCTCCTACGAGCAGTACTTC.

CDR3 sequence reads: CASSPAWRGGHEQYF. The CDR3 DNA sequence: TGTGCCAGCAGCCCCGCGTGGCGGGGGGGCCACGAGCAGTACTTC. V and J are TRBV7-2 and TRBJ2-7; the match to TRBD2 covers 9 bases. The length of the CDR3 is 15 residues. Per germline, CDR1 SGHTA and CDR2 FQGNSA. V shed 5 bases, J shed 5 bases, and the junction held 10 bases outside the gene matches.

J is TRBJ2-5 and V is TRBV5-1; D perhaps matches TRBD2 (5 bases). CDR1 and CDR2 from the germline V gene are SGHRS and YFSETQ. Trimming took 5 bases from V and 4 from J, leaving 6 bases between them. CDR3 length: 11 amino acids. CDR3 nucleotides: TGCGCCAGCAGAGAGGGAGAGACCCAGTACTTC. It encodes CASREGETQYF.

This clone has a handful of counts. The chain carries TRBV4-1 and TRBJ1-2; TRBD1 might be the D (5 bases). The CDR3 consists of 14 residues. The germline gives CDR1 MGHRA, CDR2 YSYEKL. Trimming cost V 4 bases and J 7 bases, with 16 bases left between them. The CDR3 bases are TGCGCCAGCAGCCCCAGGGTCGGATTGGGTGGCTACACCTTC. It translates to CASSPRVGLGGYTF.

Concerning this clone: The junction does not match germline at one end; this may be a read error. The same CDR3 can be traced to other DNA sequences in this sample. The chain carries TRBV19 and TRBJ2-2, with a possible D match to TRBD1 (6 bases). CDR3 length equals 15 residues. Germline CDR1 and CDR2: LNHDA and SQIVND (reference sequence). The CDR3 nucleotides are TGTGCTAGTAAGTCGTCCAGGGGTAACACCGGGGAGCTGTTTTTT. It translates to CASKSSRGNTGELFF.

CDR3 DNA sequence: TGCGCCAGCAGCCAGTTAGCGGGGGGGCCGACAGATACGCAGTATTTT. This translates into CASSQLAGGPTDTQYF. This chain joins TRBV4-3 and TRBJ2-3, with TRBD2 identical over 11 bases. Germline trimming cut 3 bases from V and 3 bases from J; bases unmatched to any gene: 5. This CDR3 is built from 16 residues. Germline V gene sequence: CDR1 LGHNA, CDR2 YSLEER.

The table lists this clone with a few counts. The chain has TRBV5-6 and TRBJ1-2, with D maybe TRBD1 (5 bases). The CDR3 runs to 15 residues. From germline, CDR1 is SGHDT and CDR2 YYEEEE. V gave up 0 bases and J gave up 7 bases, with 16 bases separating them. Written as DNA, the CDR3 is TGTGCCAGCAGCTTGGTCTTGGGACGGGGACTTGGCTACACCTTC. It is translated as CASSLVLGRGLGYTF.

This clone was found a few times. The chain uses TRBV5-5 and TRBJ1-6; 7 positions match TRBD1. This CDR3 region has 15 residues. After removal of 0 bases from V and 7 bases from J, the junction contained 4 bases not matched to a gene. Germline-derived CDR1 and CDR2 are SGHKS and YYEKEE (reference sequence). CDR3 sequence: CASSLAGTENSPLHF. The CDR3, as DNA: TGTGCCAGCAGCTTGGCCGGGACAGAAAATTCACCCCTCCACTTT.

The genes are TRBV7-2 and TRBJ2-3; TRBD2 matches 11 bases. V lost 2 bases, J lost 4 bases, and 5 bases stayed unmatched. CDR1 is SGHTA and CDR2 is FQGNSA in the germline V gene. This CDR3 is 16 amino acids long. The CDR3 is CASSLIGSGRADTQYF. CDR3 sequence (DNA): TGTGCCAGCAGCTTAATAGGTAGCGGGAGGGCAGATACGCAGTATTTT.

The gene calls are TRBV6-1 and TRBJ1-5; D gene unclear. Per germline, CDR1 MNHNS and CDR2 SASEGT. This CDR3 spans 14 amino acids. Deletions cut 6 bases from V and 4 bases from J, with 13 bases between. CDR3 sequence reads: CASSPRTGNQPQHF. In DNA form, the CDR3 reads TGTGCCAGCAGCCCTAGGACGGGGAATCAGCCCCAGCATTTT.

The chain links TRBV4-3 to TRBJ1-2; no clear D gene. This CDR3 has 18 residues. Germline-derived CDR1 and CDR2 are LGHNA and YSLEER. The V and J ends lost 0 bases and 0 bases respectively, with 17 bases between them. The CDR3 sequence: CASSQDLVRGGPNYGYTF. The CDR3 bases are TGCGCCAGCAGCCAAGATTTAGTGCGGGGAGGCCCTAACTATGGCTACACCTTC.

V gene TRBV6-1 combines with J gene TRBJ2-5; D gene ambiguous. CDR3 length equals 13 residues. Germline CDR1 is MNHNS and CDR2 is SASEGT. V was pared by 6 bases and J by 1 base, with 9 bases between. The CDR3 DNA is TGTGCCAGCAGCGGAGCCCTCCAAGAGACCCAGTACTTC. Translated, it gives CASSGALQETQYF.

Note on this clone: At one boundary the junction diverges from the germline segment, which might be a read error. CDR3 loop: CASSYSIGQGSTF. The CDR3 DNA reads as TGTGCCAGCAGTTACTCGATAGGGCAGGGCTCCACCTTC. The genes are TRBV6-5 and TRBJ1-2, with D perhaps TRBD1 (5 bases). This CDR3 is 13 amino acids long. Germline V gene sequence: CDR1 MNHEY, CDR2 SVGAGI.

This chain joins TRBV5-8 and TRBJ1-5, with D unresolved. The CDR3 is 12 amino acids. Germline V gives CDR1 SGHTS, CDR2 YDEGEE. V was trimmed by 5 bases and J by 6 bases, leaving 9 bases between them. Here the CDR3 reads CASRAVGQPQHF. The DNA for the CDR3 is TGTGCCAGCAGGGCAGTTGGTCAGCCCCAGCATTTT. The full variable domain, rest sourced from reference TRBV5-8 and TRBJ1-5, is EAGVTQSPTHLIKTRGQQATLRCSPISGHTSVYWYQQALGLGLQFLLWYDEGEERNRGNFPPRFSGRQFPNYSSELNVNALELEDSALYLCASRAVGQPQHFGDGTRLSIL.

V is TRBV28 and J is TRBJ2-1, with D maybe TRBD2 (7 bases). The V gene lost 3 bases and the J gene lost 6 bases, with 12 bases spanning the gap. The germline V gene encodes CDR1 MDHEN and CDR2 SYDVKM. The CDR3 length is 14 residues. The CDR3 protein is CASSLGGQSNEQFF. The CDR3 nucleotides are TGTGCCAGCAGTTTGGGGGGGCAATCCAATGAGCAGTTCTTC.

This clone was seen a few times. The chain combines TRBV30 with TRBJ1-2; TRBD1 matches 9 bases. This CDR3 has 17 residues. The V segment lost 1 base and the J segment 6 bases; nucleotides outside the gene matches: 15. Germline CDR1 reads GTSNPN; CDR2 reads SVGIG (reference sequence). CDR3 nucleotides: TGTGCCTGGAGTGACAAAACCGGGACAGGGTTGCTCGATGGCTACACCTTC. Translated: CAWSDKTGTGLLDGYTF. The full variable domain, completed using reference TRBV30 and TRBJ1-2, is SQTIHQWPATLVQPVGSPLSLECTVEGTSNPNLYWYRQAAGRGLQLLFYSVGIGQISSEVPQNLSASRPQDRQFILSSKKLLLSDSGFYLCAWSDKTGTGLLDGYTFGSGTRLTVV.

By frequency in the sample, this clone is medium-sized. This rearrangement joins TRBV30 to TRBJ1-1; a weak D match, TRBD1 (6 bases). Germline assignment: CDR1 GTSNPN and CDR2 SVGIG (reference sequence). This CDR3 contains 13 residues. V was pared by 0 bases and J by 4 bases, with 9 bases between. The CDR3 spells CAWSVQGITEAFF. DNA of the CDR3: TGTGCCTGGAGTGTACAGGGAATCACTGAAGCTTTCTTT.

The chain has TRBV10-3 and TRBJ1-3, with TRBD1 as a possible D gene (6 bases). Germline V lookup: CDR1 ENHRY, CDR2 SYGVKD. Trimming removed 5 bases from V and 0 bases from J, with 11 bases in between. The CDR3 is 15 amino acids. The CDR3 is CAISRQVSSGNTIYF. The CDR3 DNA is TGTGCCATCAGTCGACAGGTTAGCTCTGGAAACACCATATATTTT.

This clone has only a few counts. At one boundary the junction diverges from the germline segment, which might be a read error. V usage is TRBV19 and J usage is TRBJ2-7, with TRBD2 identical over 7 bases. Germline V gene lookup returns CDR1 LNHDA and CDR2 SQIVND (reference sequence). The CDR3 extends over 14 amino acids. CDR3 sequence reads: CANSMGGSSYEQYF. The CDR3 coding sequence is TGTGCCAATAGTATGGGGGGGTCCTCCTACGAGCAGTACTTC.

The chain links TRBV19 to TRBJ2-1, with 8 bases identical to TRBD2. After removal of 3 bases from V and 5 bases from J, the junction contained 3 bases not matched to a gene. Per the germline V gene, CDR1 is LNHDA and CDR2 is SQIVND (reference sequence). This CDR3 spans 14 amino acids. The CDR3, as DNA: TGTGCCAGTAGTATTGCGCGGGGGGACAATGAGCAGTTCTTC. Amino acids: CASSIARGDNEQFF.